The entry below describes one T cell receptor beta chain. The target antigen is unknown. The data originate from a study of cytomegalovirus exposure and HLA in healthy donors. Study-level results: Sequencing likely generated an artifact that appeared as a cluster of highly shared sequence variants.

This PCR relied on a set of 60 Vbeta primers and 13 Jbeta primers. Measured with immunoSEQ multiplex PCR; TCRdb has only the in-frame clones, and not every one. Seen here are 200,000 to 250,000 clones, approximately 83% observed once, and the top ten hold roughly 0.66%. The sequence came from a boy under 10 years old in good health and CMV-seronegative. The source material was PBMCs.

CDR3 sequence: CASSPGFGGITEAFF. Written as DNA, the CDR3 is TGTGCCAGCAGCCCTGGGTTCGGGGGGATCACTGAAGCTTTCTTT. The chain employs TRBV6-1 and TRBJ1-1; perhaps TRBD1 as D (5 bases). Germline V gene lookup returns CDR1 MNHNS and CDR2 SASEGT. V gave up 6 bases and J gave up 4 bases, with 18 bases separating them. CDR3 length: 15 residues.